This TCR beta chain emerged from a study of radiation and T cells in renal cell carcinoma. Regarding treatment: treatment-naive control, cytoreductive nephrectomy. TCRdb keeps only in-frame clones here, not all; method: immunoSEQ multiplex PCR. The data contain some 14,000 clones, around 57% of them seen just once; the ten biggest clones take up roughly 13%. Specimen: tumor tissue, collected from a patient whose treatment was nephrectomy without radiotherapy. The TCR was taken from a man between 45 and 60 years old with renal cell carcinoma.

CDR3 sequence reads: CASSLGRQPAYEQYF. The CDR3 coding sequence is TGCGCCAGCAGCTTGGGGAGACAGCCTGCCTACGAGCAGTACTTC. This chain joins TRBV5-1 and TRBJ2-7; D perhaps matches TRBD1 (5 bases). From germline, CDR1 is SGHRS and CDR2 YFSETQ. Trimming left V 0 bases short and J 2 bases short, with 12 bases between. The CDR3 has 15 amino acids.